A selection of T cell receptor beta chains follows, all from one sample in a study of OX40 agonist ivuxolimab in advanced cancers. Using immunoSEQ multiplex PCR, the repertoire was profiled, and TCRdb retains in-frame clones only, with some absent. The profile shows about 72,000 clones, 89% of them singletons. Sequences were derived from CD4+ or CD8+ T cells sorted from blood, sampled in a trial of the OX40 agonist ivuxolimab. The source is an adult with an advanced solid tumor such as melanoma, head and neck, liver or kidney cancer. Each CDR3 is given with its conserved first and last residue. The order of the fields is clone size, V gene, D gene, J gene, CDR3 DNA, CDR3 protein. A D gene is named only where the DNA matches it firmly. For some rows the clone size is stated as once, few or many, or as a class when expanded; others skip it.

>once|TRBV28|NA|TRBJ2-7
TGTGCCAGCAGTTTAGCGACTACTGGCCCCTACGAGCAGTACTTC
CASSLATTGPYEQYF
>NA|TRBV6-6|TRBD2|TRBJ2-1
TGTGCCAGCAGTTACTCTAGCGGGAGTTGGGATGAGCAGTTCTTC
CASSYSSGSWDEQFF
>once|TRBV18|TRBD1|TRBJ2-2
TGTGCCAGCTCATCAGGGACAGGGAGCACCGGGGAGCTGTTTTTT
CASSSGTGSTGELFF
>once|TRBV5-1|TRBD1|TRBJ1-1
TGCGCCAGCAGCCTTAGACAGGGACTAAACACTGAAGCTTTCTTT
CASSLRQGLNTEAFF
>NA|TRBV6-1|TRBD1|TRBJ1-5
TGTGCCAGCAGTGAAAGGGGGCTGAGCAATCAGCCCCAGCATTTT
CASSERGLSNQPQHF
>NA|TRBV9|TRBD2|TRBJ2-7
TGTGCCAGCAGCTTAGGGGTTGGCGGGGGACCTTACGAGCAGTACTTC
CASSLGVGGGPYEQYF
>NA|TRBV7-3|NA|TRBJ2-5
TGTGCCAGCCGCGCGGATATTTCAGGGTCCCGAGAGACCCAGTACTTC
CASRADISGSRETQYF
>NA|TRBV6-1|NA|TRBJ1-6
TGTGCCAGCAGTGGGTGGGACACTAATTCACCCCTCCACTTT
CASSGWDTNSPLHF
>NA|TRBV7-6|NA|TRBJ2-3
TGTGCCAGCAGCTTCGCCGGGACATCATCCACAGATACGCAGTATTTT
CASSFAGTSSTDTQYF
>NA|TRBV14|NA|TRBJ1-1
TGTGCCAGCAGCCAAGATTCCCCGAACACTGAAGCTTTCTTT
CASSQDSPNTEAFF
>NA|TRBV6-5|TRBD1|TRBJ1-2
TGTGCCAGCAGACCAGACAGGGCCGCTGGCTACACCTTC
CASRPDRAAGYTF
>few|TRBV6-5|NA|TRBJ1-3
TGTGCCAGCAGTTACAGAGGCGACTCTGGAAACACCATATATTTT
CASSYRGDSGNTIYF
>NA|TRBV4-2|TRBD2|TRBJ2-7
TGTGCCAGCAGCCCCTTTCTAGCGGGCGCTCGCTCCTACGAGCAGTACTTC
CASSPFLAGARSYEQYF
>NA|TRBV5-1|NA|TRBJ2-5
TGCGCCAGCAGCTTGGCGACAGGCGTCCAAGAGACCCAGTACTTC
CASSLATGVQETQYF
>NA|TRBV29-1|NA|TRBJ1-5
TGCAGCGTACGGTCAGGGGCTAGCAATCAGCCCCAGCATTTT
CSVRSGASNQPQHF
>NA|TRBV18|TRBD1|TRBJ1-5
TGTGCCAGCTCACCAGAGAAGGGACAGGATTCGACTATGAGCAATCAGCCCCAGCATTTT
CASSPEKGQDSTMSNQPQHF
>NA|TRBV7-9|NA|TRBJ2-7
TGTGCCAGCGCCGGCTACGAGCAGTACTTC
CASAGYEQYF
>NA|TRBV4-1|NA|TRBJ1-5
TGCGCCAGCAGCCGAGGCGACGCAGGGGTACAGCCCCAGCATTTT
CASSRGDAGVQPQHF
>NA|TRBV9|NA|TRBJ2-2
TGTGCCAGCAGCGCCCCTCGTGAGGACAGAATCACCGGGGAGCTGTTTTTT
CASSAPREDRITGELFF
>NA|TRBV10-3|NA|TRBJ2-2
TGTGCCATCAGCCGGGCAAGGGGAGGCCTGGTCGGGGAGCTGTTTTTT
CAISRARGGLVGELFF
>NA|TRBV28|NA|TRBJ1-5
TGTGCCAGCAGCAGATTAGGACATCAGCCCCAGCATTTT
CASSRLGHQPQHF
>NA|TRBV10-3|TRBD2|TRBJ2-2
TGTGCCATCAGTGAGCTCGGACTAGCTTCCGGGGAGCTGTTTTTT
CAISELGLASGELFF
>NA|TRBV6-5|TRBD1|TRBJ1-2
TGTGCCAGCAGTTACCCCCCCGGGACAGGAGGCAGCTACACCTTC
CASSYPPGTGGSYTF
>NA|TRBV14|NA|TRBJ2-7
TGTGCCAGCAGCCAAGCTCGCTGGGGCCTCCACTACGAGCAGTACTTC
CASSQARWGLHYEQYF
>NA|TRBV21-1|NA|TRBJ2-1
TGTGCCAGCAGCAAAGCGCAGCCTACTAGCGGGGGGGCTGGTGAGCAGTTCTTC
CASSKAQPTSGGAGEQFF
>NA|TRBV2|TRBD2|TRBJ2-1
TGTGCCAGCAGTCCGGGACTAGAGGGCGATGAGCAGTTCTTC
CASSPGLEGDEQFF
>NA|TRBV6-1|TRBD2|TRBJ2-1
TGTGCCAGCACCCTGGGACTAGCGGGCAACAATGAGCAGTTCTTC
CASTLGLAGNNEQFF
>NA|TRBV19|NA|TRBJ2-3
TGTGCCAGTAGTATAGGATTAGGAGGGACAGATACGCAGTATTTT
CASSIGLGGTDTQYF
>NA|TRBV6-5|NA|TRBJ1-6
TGTGCCAGCAGTACTACTTCCCTTAATTCACCCCTCCACTTT
CASSTTSLNSPLHF
>once|TRBV5-1|NA|TRBJ2-1
TGCGCCAGCAGCTTGGAATCCGGACACTCCTACAATGAGCAGTTCTTC
CASSLESGHSYNEQFF
>once|TRBV19|TRBD1|TRBJ1-4
TGTGCCAGTAGTATGATCGACAGGGCGGGTGGAGAAAAACTGTTTTTT
CASSMIDRAGGEKLFF
>once|TRBV7-7|TRBD1|TRBJ2-5
TGTGCTAGCAGCATCGACAGGGGGAGAGGGGAGACCCAGTACTTC
CASSIDRGRGETQYF
>NA|TRBV28|TRBD1|TRBJ2-2
TGTGCCAGCAGTTTCGGGGACAGGGATCAGGTGGGGCTGTTTTTT
CASSFGDRDQVGLFF
>NA|TRBV29-1|NA|TRBJ2-7
TGCAGCGCATCGACAGGTAACGCCTACGAGCAGTACTTC
CSASTGNAYEQYF
>NA|TRBV4-2|NA|TRBJ2-4
TGTGCCAGCAGCTTACGTAGCTCAGGACTTAAAAACATTCAGTACTTC
CASSLRSSGLKNIQYF
>NA|TRBV25-1|NA|TRBJ2-7
TGTGCCAGCAGCGAACCAGGACGGGGAAGCTACGAGCAGTACTTC
CASSEPGRGSYEQYF
>NA|TRBV13|NA|TRBJ2-3
TGTGCCAGCAGCTTGTGGGAAGAGGGCACAGATACGCAGTATTTT
CASSLWEEGTDTQYF
>NA|TRBV4-2|NA|TRBJ2-7
TGTGCCAGCAGCCAAGAACAGATGAGCTCCTACGAGCAGTACTTC
CASSQEQMSSYEQYF
>NA|TRBV6-5|NA|TRBJ1-5
TGTGCCAGCAGTCCCCGGACGAGTAGCAATCAGCCCCAGCATTTT
CASSPRTSSNQPQHF
>once|TRBV27|TRBD2|TRBJ2-7
TGTGCCAGCAGTTTAAGGGCAGGGAGGGCGTACGAGCAGTACTTC
CASSLRAGRAYEQYF
>NA|TRBV5-4|NA|TRBJ2-7
TGTGCCAGCAGTCAGACAGCTTACGAGCAGTACTTC
CASSQTAYEQYF
>NA|TRBV5-1|NA|TRBJ2-5
TGCGCCAGCAGCTCGGATCCCACCTCAGAGACCCAGTACTTC
CASSSDPTSETQYF
>NA|TRBV2|NA|TRBJ2-5
TGTGCCAGCAGCCGTTTTGGCTCGGAGACCCAGTACTTC
CASSRFGSETQYF